The subject of this entry is one T cell receptor beta chain. Its antigen is still unknown. This sample is drawn from a study of cytomegalovirus exposure and HLA in healthy donors. Study-wide results and limits: When analyzed later, a missense DCLRE1C variant was found to be linked to TCR beta V- and J-gene trimming. Later on, analysis showed that most CMV-associated TCR beta chains appeared to be HLA-restricted. CMV serostatus alone was available as immune exposure information.

The CDR3 totals 13 residues. Deletions cut 11 bases from V and 0 bases from J, with 13 bases between. The germline V gene encodes CDR1 ENHRY and CDR2 SYGVKD. The study ran its PCR with 60 Vbeta and 13 Jbeta primers. Produced via immunoSEQ multiplex PCR; TCRdb's table is partial and in-frame only. This sample contains approximately 52,000 clones. Sequencing input: PBMCs. This sequence was found in a man between 50 and 59 years old in good health and CMV-seropositive. The V and J genes are TRBV10-3 and TRBJ1-1; possible D gene TRBD1, 5 bases. The DNA for the CDR3 is TGTGCCTGCCAGGGCGGTTTGAACACTGAAGCTTTCTTT. It yields the protein CACQGGLNTEAFF.